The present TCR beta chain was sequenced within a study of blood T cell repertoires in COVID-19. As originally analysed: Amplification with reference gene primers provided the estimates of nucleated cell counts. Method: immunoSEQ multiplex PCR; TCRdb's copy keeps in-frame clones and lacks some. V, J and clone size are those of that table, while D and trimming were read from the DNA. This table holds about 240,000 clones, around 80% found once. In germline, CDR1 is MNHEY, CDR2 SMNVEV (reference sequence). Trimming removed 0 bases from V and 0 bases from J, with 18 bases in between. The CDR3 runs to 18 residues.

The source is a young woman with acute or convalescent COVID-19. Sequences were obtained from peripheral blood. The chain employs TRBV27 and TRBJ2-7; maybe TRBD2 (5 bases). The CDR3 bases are TGTGCCAGCAGTTTATCGATATCCGGAAGCGGAGCCTCCTACGAGCAGTACTTC. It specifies CASSLSISGSGASYEQYF.